Presented here are 3 T cell receptor beta chains from one specimen sequenced in a study of Ad26.COV2.S vaccination and SARS-CoV-2 variants. Only in-frame clones appear in the TCRdb table, and some are missing; sequencing was by immunoSEQ multiplex PCR. The sample lists 300,000 to 350,000 clones, around 88% seen once, with about 10% in the top ten. Regarding treatment: 19 received Ad26.COV2.S at low or high dose, single or two shots; five or six received placebo; per-sample allocation not given. The study sampled participants on day 63 after the first vaccine or placebo injection. The sequencing here drew on peripheral blood, taken in a trial of Ad26.COV2.S vaccine versus placebo. These receptors were obtained from a person between 18 and 65 years old who received the Ad26.COV2.S COVID-19 vaccine or a placebo.

This chain connects TRBV6-1 to TRBJ2-7; a possible D gene is TRBD1 (6 bases). This CDR3 spans 13 amino acids. The V gene lost 2 bases and the J gene lost 4 bases, with 9 bases spanning the gap. The V gene's germline CDR1 is MNHNS and CDR2 SASEGT. This chain's CDR3 is CASSEWTEYEQYF. The CDR3 DNA sequence: TGTGCCAGCAGTGAATGGACAGAATACGAGCAGTACTTC.

This rearrangement joins TRBV19 to TRBJ2-1; 7 nucleotides match TRBD2. This CDR3 comprises 13 residues. The germline gives CDR1 LNHDA, CDR2 SQIVND (reference sequence). Germline trimming cut 11 bases from V and 3 bases from J; bases unmatched to any gene: 7. The CDR3 sequence is CAASGLDYNEQFF. CDR3 bases: TGTGCCGCAAGTGGACTAGACTACAATGAGCAGTTCTTC.

The rearrangement joins TRBV6-4 to TRBJ2-1; TRBD2 aligns across 11 bases. This CDR3 is built from 15 residues. CDR1 and CDR2 (germline): MRHNA, SNTAGT. After removal of 5 bases from V and 9 bases from J, the junction contained 9 bases not matched to a gene. CDR3 in amino acids: CASSLLAGGPGEQFF. Here the CDR3 DNA reads TGTGCCAGCAGTTTGTTAGCGGGGGGGCCTGGTGAGCAGTTCTTC.